The TCR beta chain described here comes from a study of blood T cells in healthy people across ages. A second PCR of roughly 7 to 11 cycles used a sample-barcoded 5' primer and a J-beta primer mix. TCRdb ran MiXCR on the 5' RACE reads and lists one entry per CDR3 protein. The table lists approximately 810,000 distinct CDR3 sequences, about 28% of them singletons. This clonotype was seen repeatedly, ten times or more. Its antigen is currently unknown. Study results and limitations: TCR beta diversity per million T cells fell roughly linearly with age. TCR beta diversity was tightly associated with the proportion of naive T cells. Since the PBMCs were unsorted, naive and antigen-experienced cells could not be conclusively compared.

CDR1 is LGHDT and CDR2 is YNNKEL in the germline V gene (reference sequence). The CDR3 runs to 15 residues. Trimming removed 0 bases at V and 7 bases at J, with 12 bases between. This chain links TRBV3-1 with TRBJ1-4; D may be TRBD1 (5 bases). The receptor was derived from a woman older than 75 in good health. Sequenced sample: blood. CDR3 coding DNA: TGTGCCAGCAGCCAAGAACAACGGGACGGTGAAAAACTGTTTTTT. As protein: CASSQEQRDGEKLFF. Variable domain in full (rest from reference TRBV3-1 and TRBJ1-4): DTAVSQTPKYLVTQMGNDKSIKCEQNLGHDTMYWYKQDSKKFLKIMFSYNNKELIINETVPNRFSPKSPDKAHLNLHINSLELGDSAVYFCASSQEQRDGEKLFFGSGTQLSVL.